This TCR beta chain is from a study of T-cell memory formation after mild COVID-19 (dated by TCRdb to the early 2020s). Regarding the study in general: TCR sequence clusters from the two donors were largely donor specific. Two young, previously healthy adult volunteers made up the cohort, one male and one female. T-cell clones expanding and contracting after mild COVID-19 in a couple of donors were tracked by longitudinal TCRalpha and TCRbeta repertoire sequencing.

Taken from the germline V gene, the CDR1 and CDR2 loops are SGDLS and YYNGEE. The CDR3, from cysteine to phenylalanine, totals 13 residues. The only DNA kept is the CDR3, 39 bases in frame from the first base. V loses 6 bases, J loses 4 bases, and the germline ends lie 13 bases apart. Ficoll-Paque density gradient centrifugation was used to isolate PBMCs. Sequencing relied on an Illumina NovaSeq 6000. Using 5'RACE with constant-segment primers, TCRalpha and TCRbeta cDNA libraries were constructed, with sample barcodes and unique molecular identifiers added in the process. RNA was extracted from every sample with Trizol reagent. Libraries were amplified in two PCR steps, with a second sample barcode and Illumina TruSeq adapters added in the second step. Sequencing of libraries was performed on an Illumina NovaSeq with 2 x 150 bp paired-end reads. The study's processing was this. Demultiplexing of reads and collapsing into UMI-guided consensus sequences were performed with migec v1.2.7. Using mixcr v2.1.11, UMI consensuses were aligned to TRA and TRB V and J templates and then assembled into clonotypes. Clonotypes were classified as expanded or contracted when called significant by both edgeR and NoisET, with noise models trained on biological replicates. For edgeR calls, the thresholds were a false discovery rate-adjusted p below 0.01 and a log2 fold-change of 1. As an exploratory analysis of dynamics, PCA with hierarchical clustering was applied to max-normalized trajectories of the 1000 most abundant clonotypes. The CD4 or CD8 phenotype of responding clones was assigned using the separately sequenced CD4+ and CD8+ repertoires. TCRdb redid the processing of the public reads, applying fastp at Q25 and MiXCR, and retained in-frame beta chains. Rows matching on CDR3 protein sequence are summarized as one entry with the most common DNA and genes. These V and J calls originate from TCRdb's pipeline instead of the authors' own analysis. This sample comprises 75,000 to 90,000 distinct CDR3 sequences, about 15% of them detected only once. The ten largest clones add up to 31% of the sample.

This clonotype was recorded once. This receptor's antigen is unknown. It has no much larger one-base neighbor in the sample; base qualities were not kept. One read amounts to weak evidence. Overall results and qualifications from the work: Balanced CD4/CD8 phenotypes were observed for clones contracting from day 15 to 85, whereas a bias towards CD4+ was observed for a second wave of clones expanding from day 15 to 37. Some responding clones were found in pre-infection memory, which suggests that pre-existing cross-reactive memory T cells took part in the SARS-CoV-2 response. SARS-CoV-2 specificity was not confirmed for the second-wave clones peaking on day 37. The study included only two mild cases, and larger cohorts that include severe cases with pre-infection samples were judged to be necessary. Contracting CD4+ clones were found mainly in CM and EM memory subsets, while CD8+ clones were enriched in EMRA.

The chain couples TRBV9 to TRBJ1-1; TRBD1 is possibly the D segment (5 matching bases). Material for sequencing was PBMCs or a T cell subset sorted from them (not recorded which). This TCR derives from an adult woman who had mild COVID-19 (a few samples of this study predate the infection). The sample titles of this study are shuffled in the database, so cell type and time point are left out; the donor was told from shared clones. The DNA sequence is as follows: TGTGCCAGCAATCGGGGGGACCTCACTGAAGCTTTCTTT. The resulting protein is CASNRGDLTEAFF.